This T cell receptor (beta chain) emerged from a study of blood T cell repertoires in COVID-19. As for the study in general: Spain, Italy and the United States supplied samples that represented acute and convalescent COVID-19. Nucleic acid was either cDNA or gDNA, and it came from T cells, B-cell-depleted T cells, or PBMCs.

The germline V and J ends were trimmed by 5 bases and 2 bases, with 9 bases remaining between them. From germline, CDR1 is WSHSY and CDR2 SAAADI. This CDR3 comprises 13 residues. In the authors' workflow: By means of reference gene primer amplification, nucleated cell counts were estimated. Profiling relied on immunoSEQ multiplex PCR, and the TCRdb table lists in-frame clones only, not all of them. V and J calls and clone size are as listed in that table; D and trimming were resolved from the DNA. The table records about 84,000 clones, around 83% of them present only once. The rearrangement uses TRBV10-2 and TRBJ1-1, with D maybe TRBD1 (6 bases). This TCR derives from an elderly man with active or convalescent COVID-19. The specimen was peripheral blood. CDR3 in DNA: TGCGCCAGCAGTTCACAGGGCAACACTGAAGCTTTCTTT. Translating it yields CASSSQGNTEAFF.